This TCR beta chain was sequenced in a study of shared clonotypes between healthy human individuals. In the original processing: ImmunoSEQ gave junction-only sequences without quality scores, so filtering differed. Using immunoSEQ multiplex PCR, the repertoire was profiled, and TCRdb retains in-frame clones only, with some absent. V, J and clone size are those of that table, while D and trimming were read from the DNA. Found here are around 640,000 clones, about 96% of them singletons; the top ten hold more than 0.085%. As defined, naive CD8 cells were CD45RO-negative and positively selected for CCR7, with terminally differentiated effector memory CD45RA+ cells excluded. The V gene lost 2 bases and the J gene lost 2 bases, with 16 bases spanning the gap. Germline CDR1 is MNHNS and CDR2 is SASEGT. There are 16 residues in the CDR3.

The receptor comes from a young woman in good health. This rearrangement joins TRBV6-1 to TRBJ2-7, with a weak D call TRBD1 (6 bases). The sequenced sample was naive CD8+ T cells sorted from blood. CDR3 amino acids: CASSEIGRGPPYEQYF. Here the CDR3 DNA reads TGTGCCAGCAGTGAAATCGGCAGGGGCCCCCCCTACGAGCAGTACTTC.